The 2 T cell receptor beta chains in this list originate from one sample, sequenced in a study of CD8+CD57+ T cells in acquired aplastic anemia. CD8+CD57+ cell expansion had been shown by flow cytometry in patients chosen for sequencing. Using genomic DNA as the template, TCR beta VDJ and CDR3 profiling was carried out. One entry per CDR3 protein results from TCRdb running MiXCR on the reads. The data hold 150,000 to 200,000 distinct CDR3 sequences, with 47% observed a single time. Specimen: sorted CD4+, CD8+, or CD8+CD57+ T cells (not recorded which) from PBMCs. These receptors all come from a human donor with aplastic anemia.

The chain uses TRBV25-1 and TRBJ1-3; D unclear. Trimming shortened V by 0 bases and J by 4 bases, and 4 bases separated the two germline ends. The CDR3 is 13 residues long. Germline loops: CDR1 MGHDK, CDR2 SYGVNS. CDR3 bases: TGTGCCAGCAGTGAATATTCAGGAAACACCATATATTTT. This translates into CASSEYSGNTIYF.

V usage is TRBV20-1 and J usage is TRBJ1-2; 7 positions match TRBD1. Germline CDR1 reads DFQATT; CDR2 reads SNEGSKA (reference sequence). The CDR3 totals 13 residues. V dropped 4 bases and J dropped 5; count of bases not matched to a gene: 7. The CDR3: CSAKTGWGYGYTF. Written as DNA, the CDR3 is TGCAGTGCTAAGACAGGGTGGGGGTATGGCTACACCTTC.